This is a list of T cell receptor beta chains from one sample in a study of blood T cells in healthy people across ages. TCRdb reanalysed the 5' RACE reads using MiXCR and keeps one entry per CDR3 protein. The repertoire holds around 1,500,000 distinct CDR3 sequences, with approximately 42% as singletons. Material: blood. The source is a woman younger than 30 in good health. CDR3s include the opening cysteine and the closing phenylalanine or tryptophan. Fields, in order: J gene, V gene, CDR3 protein.

j_gene: TRBJ2-1; v_gene: TRBV5-1; CDR3aa: CASSSQLAGVGYNEQFF
j_gene: TRBJ2-1; v_gene: TRBV29-1; CDR3aa: CSVKRSGTGGNEQFF
j_gene: TRBJ2-7; v_gene: TRBV29-1; CDR3aa: CSVVGRGYEQYF
j_gene: NA; v_gene: TRBV5-1; CDR3aa: CASSSLDRSSDEQYF
j_gene: TRBJ1-6; v_gene: TRBV7-9; CDR3aa: CASSPRGINNSPLHF
j_gene: TRBJ2-1; v_gene: TRBV12-3/TRBV12-4; CDR3aa: CASGRLAGEGEQFF
j_gene: TRBJ2-2; v_gene: TRBV12-3/TRBV12-4; CDR3aa: CASSSQAGVNTGELFF
j_gene: TRBJ1-5; v_gene: TRBV12-5; CDR3aa: CDSGLGINQPQHF
j_gene: TRBJ1-4; v_gene: TRBV6-5; CDR3aa: CASSPGTWAPNEKLFF
j_gene: TRBJ2-1; v_gene: TRBV20-1; CDR3aa: CSASFPSGINEQFF
j_gene: TRBJ1-1; v_gene: TRBV6-1; CDR3aa: CASSRLTGTITEAFF
j_gene: TRBJ2-1; v_gene: TRBV2; CDR3aa: CASSEWTVNEQFF
j_gene: TRBJ1-3; v_gene: TRBV20-1; CDR3aa: CSGRGGGPGNTIYF
j_gene: TRBJ2-1; v_gene: TRBV4-1; CDR3aa: CASSQLGLAGVQFF
j_gene: TRBJ2-7; v_gene: TRBV6-5; CDR3aa: CASSGARSSYEQYF
j_gene: TRBJ2-5; v_gene: TRBV7-2; CDR3aa: CASSSAGRAGWQETQYF
j_gene: TRBJ2-7; v_gene: TRBV5-1; CDR3aa: CASTSTSGSYEQYF
j_gene: TRBJ2-1; v_gene: TRBV10-3; CDR3aa: CAISERGQQDEQFF
j_gene: TRBJ2-2; v_gene: TRBV29-1; CDR3aa: CSVGGAGELFF
j_gene: TRBJ1-1; v_gene: TRBV3-1; CDR3aa: CASSQGGQGGTEAFF
j_gene: NA; v_gene: TRBV10-3; CDR3aa: CAINQGLLDHEQYF
j_gene: TRBJ2-1; v_gene: TRBV28; CDR3aa: CASSQTGGRGYNEQFF